Shown below are 4 T cell receptor beta chains from a single sample sequenced in a study of graft-versus-host responses after intestinal transplantation. These receptors lack a known antigen. Produced via immunoSEQ multiplex PCR; TCRdb's table is partial and in-frame only. The sample lists fewer than 55,000 clones; approximately 96% were seen once. Sequenced here: unstimulated CD8+ T cells sorted from spleen or lymph node cells, sampled before transplant. Source of these receptors: a human donor who was the organ donor for an intestinal transplant.

This chain connects TRBV29-1 to TRBJ2-7; TRBD1 matches 9 bases. CDR3 length: 15 residues. V lost 3 bases to trimming and J lost 2 bases; unmatched junction nucleotides: 8. CDR1 and CDR2 (germline): SQVTM, ANQGSEA. CDR3: CSVEYRDRETYEQYF. CDR3 sequence (DNA): TGCAGCGTTGAGTACCGGGACAGGGAAACCTACGAGCAGTACTTC.

This sequence joins TRBV6-6 and TRBJ1-6, with TRBD1 matching over 9 bases. Per germline, CDR1 MNHNY and CDR2 SVGAGI (reference sequence). Trimming took 5 bases from V and 8 from J; bases not matched to a gene: 10. The CDR3 runs 16 residues. The CDR3 protein is CASSHPDTGGYSPLHF. The CDR3 nucleotides are TGTGCCAGCAGTCACCCGGATACAGGGGGCTATTCACCCCTCCACTTT.

The J gene is TRBJ1-1, the V gene TRBV28, with 7 bases that match TRBD1. This CDR3 is built from 12 residues. V gave up 8 bases and J gave up 3 bases; unmatched junction bases: 3. Germline lookup yields CDR1 MDHEN and CDR2 SYDVKM. The CDR3: CASYRGDTEAFF. Written as DNA, the CDR3 is TGTGCCAGCTACAGGGGTGACACTGAAGCTTTCTTT.

This chain uses TRBV12-5 with TRBJ1-5, with a possible D match to TRBD1 (6 bases). V was clipped by 0 bases and J by 3 bases, with 24 bases between them. CDR3 length: 20 residues. Per germline, CDR1 LGHNT and CDR2 FRNRAP. CDR3 sequence reads: CASGLVHPYRERPHNQPQHF. The CDR3 DNA sequence: TGTGCTAGTGGTTTGGTACACCCATACAGGGAAAGGCCCCACAATCAGCCCCAGCATTTT.